One sample yielded the 24 T cell receptor beta chains listed below, sequenced in a study of blood T cell repertoires in COVID-19. Sequencing was performed with immunoSEQ multiplex PCR; in TCRdb, only in-frame clones are kept and a portion is missing. The sample shows 190,000 or so clones, more than 75% of them seen only once. Sequencing was done on a sample of peripheral blood. The receptors come from a man between 40 and 49 years old with active or convalescent COVID-19.

The V and J genes are TRBV12-3 or TRBV12-4 and TRBJ1-5; D unresolved. The CDR3 extends over 13 amino acids. V was trimmed by 3 bases and J by 1 base, leaving 4 bases between them. CDR3 residues: CASSFSSNQPQHF. Written as DNA, the CDR3 is TGTGCCAGCAGTTTCTCCAGCAATCAGCCCCAGCATTTT.

This rearrangement joins TRBV27 to TRBJ2-1; TRBD1 matches at 7 bases. CDR1 and CDR2 from the germline V gene are MNHEY and SMNVEV (reference sequence). The CDR3 runs 15 residues. The V gene end was trimmed by 5 bases and the J gene end by 0 bases; junction bases not matched to a gene: 4. In nucleotides, the CDR3 is TGTGCCAGCAGTCCCGGGACAGCCTCCTACAATGAGCAGTTCTTC. Translation: CASSPGTASYNEQFF.

This clone was found once. The gene calls are TRBV7-2 and TRBJ2-1, with 8 bases matching TRBD2. Germline-derived CDR1 and CDR2 are SGHTA and FQGNSA. This CDR3 spans 17 amino acids. V shed 2 bases and J 4 bases; nucleotides not matched to a gene: 10. The CDR3 nucleotides read TGTGCCAGCAGCTTAAGGGCGGGGGGTGTAGGATACAATGAGCAGTTCTTC. The encoded protein is CASSLRAGGVGYNEQFF. The complete variable domain, with remaining parts taken from reference TRBV7-2 and TRBJ2-1, reads GAGVSQSPSNKVTEKGKDVELRCDPISGHTALYWYRQSLGQGLEFLIYFQGNSAPDKSGLPSDRFSAERTGGSVSTLTIQRTQQEDSAVYLCASSLRAGGVGYNEQFFGPGTRLTVL.

V gene TRBV11-2 combines with J gene TRBJ2-1; the D gene is possibly TRBD1 (6 bases). The CDR3 spans 14 residues. V lost 5 bases, J lost 9 bases, and 17 bases lay in between. Germline CDR1 is SGHAT and CDR2 is FQNNGV. This chain's CDR3 is CASSDLNRAGEQFF. CDR3 DNA: TGTGCCAGCAGCGACTTGAACAGGGCTGGTGAGCAGTTCTTC.

J is TRBJ1-5 and V is TRBV28; D possibly corresponds to TRBD1 (6 bases). The germline V and J ends were trimmed by 3 bases and 6 bases, with 18 bases remaining between them. The CDR3 sequence is 16 residues long. Looked up from germline, CDR1 is MDHEN and CDR2 is SYDVKM. The CDR3 DNA reads as TGTGCCAGCAGTTTCGTCCTCAGGGGTAGTGGTCAGCCCCAGCATTTT. Residues: CASSFVLRGSGQPQHF.

The CDR3 DNA sequence: TGTGCCAGCAGTGAAGCAGCAGGGGGCGATGGCTACACCTTC. Translated: CASSEAAGGDGYTF. The chain joins TRBV6-1 to TRBJ1-2; TRBD1 aligns across 8 bases. Unmatched junction bases numbered 3, after V lost 0 bases and J lost 6 bases. Germline V gene data show CDR1 as MNHNS and CDR2 as SASEGT. The CDR3 spans 14 residues.

The chain has TRBV6-1 and TRBJ2-7; D not resolved. CDR3 length equals 13 residues. Looked up from germline, CDR1 is MNHNS and CDR2 is SASEGT. V was cut by 3 bases and J by 2 bases, with 8 bases left in between. The CDR3, as DNA: TGTGCCAGCAGTGAGCCCCCGGCCTACGAGCAGTACTTC. Translating it yields CASSEPPAYEQYF.

The chain has TRBV5-5 and TRBJ1-5; weak D call: TRBD1 (5 bases). The CDR3 runs to 14 residues. The germline V gene has CDR1 SGHKS and CDR2 YYEKEE (reference sequence). V shed 0 bases and J shed 6 bases, with 10 bases lying between them. In nucleotides, the CDR3 is TGTGCCAGCAGCTTGGTCAGGGAGGGTCAGCCCCAGCATTTT. Translated: CASSLVREGQPQHF.

The genes are TRBV4-3 and TRBJ1-3; 8 bases map to TRBD1. Losses at the gene ends were 2 bases for V and 4 bases for J; bases not matched to a gene: 10. This CDR3 spans 17 amino acids. Germline CDR1 LGHNA, CDR2 YSLEER. The CDR3 bases are TGCGCCAGCAGCCAAAACGGCAGGGGGCAAACGGGAAACACCATATATTTT. Its translation: CASSQNGRGQTGNTIYF.

V is TRBV2 and J is TRBJ1-5; tentatively, D is TRBD1 (5 bases). The CDR3 spans 16 residues. V lost 1 base and J lost 0, with 10 bases in between. Germline CDR1 SNHLY, CDR2 FYNNEI. The CDR3 sequence is CASSEGGGFSNQPQHF. CDR3 DNA: TGTGCCAGCAGTGAAGGGGGGGGGTTTAGCAATCAGCCCCAGCATTTT.

The chain employs TRBV20-1 and TRBJ2-5; the D is unclear. This CDR3 is 16 amino acids long. Germline V gene sequence: CDR1 DFQATT, CDR2 SNEGSKA (reference sequence). V lost 3 bases and J 5 bases, leaving 22 bases between the germline ends. CDR3 sequence (DNA): TGCAGTGCTAGTGAAACGAGATCGTCGATTAAGGAGACCCAGTACTTC. Its translation is CSASETRSSIKETQYF.

This chain uses TRBV7-6 with TRBJ2-5; 11 bases are a match to TRBD1. CDR1 and CDR2 (germline): SGHVS, FNYEAQ. V trimming: 5 bases; J trimming: 4 bases; junction bases outside the gene matches: 6. This CDR3 is built from 15 residues. The CDR3 protein is CASSLQDRGLETQYF. DNA of the CDR3: TGTGCCAGCAGCCTCCAGGACAGGGGGCTAGAGACCCAGTACTTC.

The chain couples TRBV9 to TRBJ2-5; D remains unclear. This CDR3 has 13 amino acids. Trimming took off 2 bases at V and 1 base at J, with 6 bases between the two ends. Germline V gene lookup returns CDR1 SGDLS and CDR2 YYNGEE. This CDR3 reads CASSVNSQETQYF. The CDR3 coding sequence is TGTGCCAGCAGCGTGAACAGCCAAGAGACCCAGTACTTC.

The chain is built from TRBV3-1 (or the pseudogene TRBV3-2) and TRBJ2-2, with D perhaps matching TRBD1 (6 bases). The CDR3 contains 14 residues. Trimming cost V 5 bases and J 5 bases, with 12 bases left between them. Germline values: CDR1 LGHDT, CDR2 YNNKEL (reference sequence). The CDR3 reads CASSYPGTTGELFF. CDR3 nucleotide sequence: TGTGCCAGCAGCTACCCGGGGACAACCGGGGAGCTGTTTTTT.

In its sample, this clone was seen once. The CDR3, as DNA: TGCGCCAGCAGCTTGCCGACAGCTTACAATGAGCAGTTCTTC. This translates into CASSLPTAYNEQFF. The chain carries TRBV5-1 and TRBJ2-1; maybe TRBD1 (5 bases). V was trimmed by 1 base and J by 4 bases, leaving 9 bases between them. CDR3 length equals 14 residues. In germline, CDR1 is SGHRS, CDR2 YFSETQ.

The genes are TRBV12-3 or TRBV12-4 and TRBJ1-5, with unresolved D. The germline V and J ends were trimmed by 0 bases and 16 bases, with 16 bases remaining between them. The CDR3 has 13 residues. The CDR3 DNA reads as TGTGCCAGCAGTTTAGCGCTCGGAGTGCGAACCCATTTT. Protein product: CASSLALGVRTHF.

This chain connects TRBV18 to TRBJ2-2; D is uncertain. V was clipped by 0 bases and J by 5 bases, with 7 bases between them. This CDR3 is 14 amino acids long. CDR1 is KGHSH, CDR2 LQKENI, per germline. The CDR3, as DNA: TGTGCCAGCTCACCACCTATGAGAACCGGGGAGCTGTTTTTT. Translated, it gives CASSPPMRTGELFF.

The chain links TRBV5-1 to TRBJ1-2; the D gene is possibly TRBD1 (6 bases). The germline V and J ends were trimmed by 4 bases and 3 bases, with 13 bases remaining between them. The CDR3 is 14 amino acids. The germline V gene encodes CDR1 SGHRS and CDR2 YFSETQ. The CDR3 spells CASSMGAQDYGYTF. The CDR3, as DNA: TGCGCCAGCAGCATGGGGGCGCAGGACTATGGCTACACCTTC.

The CDR3 nucleotides are TGCAGCGTTGTAAGGAGCTCTGGAAACACCATATATTTT. The encoded protein is CSVVRSSGNTIYF. The genes are TRBV29-1 and TRBJ1-3; D is unclear. The ends were cut back, 4 bases at V and 0 bases at J, with 7 bases in the middle. The CDR3 is 13 amino acids. The germline CDR1 and CDR2 sequences are SQVTM and ANQGSEA.

This clone was detected once. The chain combines TRBV28 with TRBJ1-5, with TRBD1 as a possible D gene (6 bases). The germline V and J ends were trimmed by 10 bases and 3 bases, with 22 bases remaining between them. Germline V gene lookup returns CDR1 MDHEN and CDR2 SYDVKM. CDR3 length equals 16 residues. Here the CDR3 reads CAITDLTGLNNQPQHF. In DNA, the CDR3 is TGTGCCATTACCGACCTCACAGGGTTAAACAATCAGCCCCAGCATTTT.

The J gene is TRBJ2-7, the V gene TRBV29-1; 8 bases line up with TRBD1. Germline trimming cut 6 bases from V and 1 base from J; bases unmatched to any gene: 5. In germline, CDR1 is SQVTM, CDR2 ANQGSEA. CDR3 length equals 13 residues. CDR3 DNA: TGCAGCGTCCTCAGGGGGCTGTCCTACGAGCAGTACTTC. Translation: CSVLRGLSYEQYF.

The chain links TRBV6-5 to TRBJ1-1, with 7 bases lining up with TRBD1. The J segment lost 8 bases and the V segment lost 6 bases, leaving 3 bases of the junction unmatched. Germline V gene sequence: CDR1 MNHEY, CDR2 SVGAGI. The CDR3 extends over 11 amino acids. The CDR3 bases are TGTGCCAGCAGCGGGGACAGCGAAGCTTTCTTT. Amino acid sequence: CASSGDSEAFF.

The chain has TRBV6-6 and TRBJ1-1; D remains unclear. Between the trimmed V and J ends, which lost 4 bases and 1 base, there was a span of 7 bases. The CDR3 has 13 amino acids. Germline CDR1 reads MNHNY; CDR2 reads SVGAGI (reference sequence). The CDR3 region is CASSFGPNTEAFF. In DNA form, the CDR3 reads TGTGCCAGCAGTTTCGGTCCGAACACTGAAGCTTTCTTT.

The V call is TRBV19, the J call TRBJ2-3; D not resolved. V dropped 7 bases and J dropped 0 bases, with 8 bases sitting between them. The CDR3 contains 13 residues. CDR1 and CDR2 (germline): LNHDA, SQIVND (reference sequence). In DNA form, the CDR3 reads TGTGCCAGTAATAGTCCTAGCACAGATACGCAGTATTTT. Translating it yields CASNSPSTDTQYF.